The 22 T cell receptor beta chains presented below share a single source sample, sequenced in a study of PD-L1 blockade in urothelial cancer. Here immunoSEQ multiplex PCR was the method, and the copy in TCRdb shows in-frame clones only, minus some. The sample has tens of thousands of clones; nearly 90% are singletons. The time point is: pretreatment peripheral blood. Sequences were derived from PBMCs, sampled around atezolizumab (anti-PD-L1) treatment. The receptors originated from a donor aged 40 or older with urothelial cancer.

This clone has a handful of counts. This specimen includes other DNA sequences encoding the same CDR3. This chain uses TRBV18 with TRBJ1-5; 7 bases fit TRBD1. After removal of 3 bases from V and 4 bases from J, the junction contained 6 bases not matched to a gene. Germline-derived CDR1 and CDR2 are KGHSH and LQKENI. The CDR3 length is 15 residues. The CDR3 protein is CASSPRQGGNQPQHF. Here the CDR3 DNA reads TGTGCCAGCTCACCCAGACAGGGTGGTAATCAGCCCCAGCATTTT.

This chain links TRBV27 with TRBJ1-5; 7 positions match TRBD1. The length of the CDR3 is 18 residues. Germline CDR1 and CDR2: MNHEY and SMNVEV (reference sequence). The V segment lost 7 bases and the J segment 0 bases; nucleotides outside the gene matches: 15. The CDR3 nucleotides read TGTGCCAGCACCATGGACAGGCGAGGGGTTAATAGCAATCAGCCCCAGCATTTT. Its protein is CASTMDRRGVNSNQPQHF.

The chain joins TRBV14 to TRBJ2-1, with D perhaps matching TRBD2 (7 bases). The V and J ends lost 1 base and 7 bases respectively, with 14 bases between them. Germline CDR1 reads SGHDN; CDR2 reads FVKESK. The CDR3 contains 15 residues. The CDR3 coding sequence is TGTGCCAGCAGCCAAGTCGCGGGGGCCAGGAATGAGCAGTTCTTC. Translating gives CASSQVAGARNEQFF.

The rearrangement joins TRBV6-5 to TRBJ2-7; TRBD1 is a possible D gene (5 bases). V was trimmed by 8 bases and J by 5 bases, leaving 19 bases between them. The CDR3 contains 14 residues. In germline, CDR1 is MNHEY, CDR2 SVGAGI. The CDR3 DNA reads as TGTGCCAGCGGCCCGAGGTCAGGGCTACACGAGCAGTACTTC. This gives the protein CASGPRSGLHEQYF.

In DNA form, the CDR3 reads TGTGCCAGCAGTGCGCAGCGGGAGGGCTACAATGAGCAGTTCTTC. Protein sequence: CASSAQREGYNEQFF. The chain combines TRBV25-1 with TRBJ2-1; 10 bases are a match to TRBD2. The CDR3 loop spans 15 amino acids. The trim removed 4 bases at V and 3 bases at J, leaving 3 bases unmatched. Germline CDR1 reads MGHDK; CDR2 reads SYGVNS.

The V and J genes are TRBV7-9 and TRBJ2-1; 7 positions match TRBD1. The germline V gene encodes CDR1 SEHNR and CDR2 FQNEAQ (reference sequence). The CDR3 length is 17 residues. The V and J ends lost 0 bases and 8 bases, in that order; junction bases with no gene match: 13. The CDR3 protein is CASSLALRGPVAHEQFF. The CDR3 coding sequence is TGTGCCAGCAGCTTAGCGTTGAGGGGGCCGGTCGCCCATGAGCAGTTCTTC.

V usage is TRBV5-1 and J usage is TRBJ1-1; D is unresolved. The CDR3 loop spans 14 amino acids. The germline V and J ends were trimmed by 0 bases and 1 base, with 7 bases remaining between them. CDR1 and CDR2 from the germline V gene are SGHRS and YFSETQ. This CDR3 is CASSLDRANTEAFF. CDR3 DNA: TGCGCCAGCAGCTTGGACAGAGCGAACACTGAAGCTTTCTTT.

Only a few counts were recorded for this clone. The chain recombines TRBV6-1 with TRBJ1-1, with D perhaps TRBD1 (5 bases). Trimming removed 0 bases at V and 3 bases at J, with 14 bases between. Germline values: CDR1 MNHNS, CDR2 SASEGT. CDR3 length: 16 amino acids. The chain's CDR3 is CASSEAGQGGYTEAFF. The CDR3 DNA follows: TGTGCCAGCAGTGAAGCGGGGCAGGGAGGGTACACTGAAGCTTTCTTT.

This clone has more than one count but fewer than ten. V usage is TRBV2 and J usage is TRBJ2-4; D gene ambiguous. The CDR3 runs 11 residues. Germline CDR1 is SNHLY and CDR2 is FYNNEI. Deletions cut 6 bases from V and 5 bases from J, with 5 bases between. The CDR3 sequence: CASSPENIQYF. The CDR3 DNA reads TGTGCCAGCAGCCCTGAAAACATTCAGTACTTC.

The chain links TRBV5-1 to TRBJ2-1; 10 bases map to TRBD2. CDR1 SGHRS and CDR2 YFSETQ come from the germline V gene. Trimming removed 4 bases from V and 4 bases from J; junction bases left unmatched: 8. The CDR3 is 16 residues long. In DNA, the CDR3 is TGCGCCAGCAGCGCCGAACCGACTAGCGGGTACAATGAGCAGTTCTTC. This encodes CASSAEPTSGYNEQFF.

V usage is TRBV30 and J usage is TRBJ2-7; 12 bases line up with TRBD1. V lost 0 bases, J lost 4 bases, and 7 bases stayed unmatched. Germline CDR1 reads GTSNPN; CDR2 reads SVGIG (reference sequence). The CDR3 extends over 16 amino acids. As DNA, the CDR3 is TGTGCCTGGAGTGTTCCGGGACAGGGGGCCGGGTACGAGCAGTACTTC. The encoded protein is CAWSVPGQGAGYEQYF.

In this sample, this clone turned up a few times. The CDR3 reads CASSLGASGATNEQFF. Here the CDR3 DNA reads TGTGCCAGCAGCTTAGGCGCTAGCGGGGCCACCAATGAGCAGTTCTTC. The chain is built from TRBV11-3 and TRBJ2-1, with 9 positions matching TRBD2. CDR3 size: 16 residues. The V segment lost 1 base and the J segment 6 bases; nucleotides outside the gene matches: 7. CDR1 is SGHNT, CDR2 YENEEA, per germline.

The rearrangement joins TRBV19 to TRBJ2-1; 10 bases map to TRBD2. Trimming removed 6 bases from V and 7 bases from J; junction bases left unmatched: 12. CDR1 is LNHDA and CDR2 is SQIVND in the germline V gene (reference sequence). There are 16 residues in the CDR3. The CDR3 loop is CASRRPPGLAVNEQFF. The CDR3 DNA reads as TGTGCCAGTAGGAGACCTCCTGGACTAGCGGTTAATGAGCAGTTCTTC.

The rearrangement uses TRBV30 and TRBJ2-3; 10 bases map to TRBD2. The V segment lost 3 bases and the J segment 4 bases; nucleotides outside the gene matches: 10. CDR1 is GTSNPN, CDR2 SVGIG, per germline (reference sequence). The CDR3 is 16 amino acids. CDR3 loop: CAWRASGRAVSDTQYF. The CDR3 DNA reads TGTGCCTGGAGGGCAAGCGGGAGGGCCGTGTCAGATACGCAGTATTTT.

The V call is TRBV2, the J call TRBJ2-7; TRBD2 matches at 13 bases. From germline, CDR1 is SNHLY and CDR2 FYNNEI. The trim removed 6 bases at V and 6 bases at J, leaving 11 bases unmatched. CDR3 length equals 16 residues. The CDR3 protein is CASSLIGGLAGVEQYF. The CDR3 coding sequence is TGTGCCAGCAGCCTCATCGGCGGACTAGCGGGAGTCGAGCAGTACTTC.

A few counts support this clone. The rearrangement uses TRBV28 and TRBJ2-3; 8 nucleotides match TRBD2. The V and J ends lost 6 bases and 6 bases, in that order; junction bases with no gene match: 20. CDR1 is MDHEN, CDR2 SYDVKM, per germline. The CDR3 runs 18 residues. This CDR3 reads CASSPGIAGPLAADTQYF. Written as DNA, the CDR3 is TGTGCCAGCAGCCCCGGGATAGCGGGGCCACTGGCGGCGGATACGCAGTATTTT.

V usage is TRBV6-5 and J usage is TRBJ2-7, with D perhaps matching TRBD2 (5 bases). The CDR3 totals 15 residues. Germline V CDR1 and CDR2: MNHEY, SVGAGI. Between the trimmed V and J ends, which lost 3 bases and 2 bases, there was a span of 14 bases. CDR3 region: CASSYETTTPYEQYF. In nucleotides, the CDR3 is TGTGCCAGCAGTTATGAGACTACCACCCCCTACGAGCAGTACTTC.

In this sample, this clone turned up once. The J gene is TRBJ2-5, the V gene TRBV4-1; D may be TRBD1 (5 bases). V lost 1 base, J lost 5 bases, and 14 bases lay in between. The CDR3 consists of 15 residues. Germline CDR1 reads MGHRA; CDR2 reads YSYEKL. Here the CDR3 reads CASSQGLVGLETQYF. CDR3 DNA sequence: TGCGCCAGCAGCCAAGGTCTAGTGGGGCTGGAGACCCAGTACTTC.

As DNA, the CDR3 is TGTGCCAGCAGCGTACCGACAGGGGGGGTCCCCACTGGGGCCAACGTCCTGACTTTC. It yields the protein CASSVPTGGVPTGANVLTF. The gene calls are TRBV9 and TRBJ2-6, with 9 bases fitting TRBD1. Germline V CDR1 and CDR2: SGDLS, YYNGEE. This CDR3 has 19 residues. Germline trimming cut 1 base from V and 2 bases from J; bases unmatched to any gene: 10.

V is TRBV18 and J is TRBJ2-2, with 9 bases fitting TRBD2. There are 17 residues in the CDR3. The trim removed 1 base at V and 1 base at J, leaving 4 bases unmatched. Germline V gene lookup returns CDR1 KGHSH and CDR2 LQKENI. CDR3 nucleotides: TGTGCCAGCTCACCACTAGCGGGAGAGGGGAACACCGGGGAGCTGTTTTTT. Translation gives CASSPLAGEGNTGELFF.

This chain uses TRBV4-3 with TRBJ1-1; possibly TRBD1 for D (5 bases). The germline V gene has CDR1 LGHNA and CDR2 YSLEER. This CDR3 has 15 amino acids. Trimming took 0 bases from V and 3 from J, leaving 11 bases between them. In DNA, the CDR3 is TGCGCCAGCAGCCAAGATTTACGGGGGTACACTGAAGCTTTCTTT. It codes for CASSQDLRGYTEAFF.

The chain is built from TRBV7-2 and TRBJ2-7; D might be TRBD2 (6 bases). The germline CDR1 and CDR2 sequences are SGHTA and FQGNSA. The CDR3 is 14 residues long. V lost 0 bases and J 4 bases, leaving 10 bases between the germline ends. CDR3 in amino acids: CASSLAGSRYEQYF. DNA for the CDR3: TGTGCCAGCAGCTTAGCCGGGAGCCGTTACGAGCAGTACTTC.